These T cell receptor beta chains were read from a single sample in a study of response to subunit inactivated influenza vaccine. TCRdb ran MiXCR on the RT-PCR reads and lists one entry per CDR3 protein. The sample includes hundreds of thousands of distinct CDR3 sequences, roughly 14% of them seen just once. This specimen consisted of PBMCs from blood, obtained 12 days after vaccination. The source of these receptors is a man aged 50 to 60 who received an inactivated influenza vaccine. CDR3s leave out the opening cysteine and the closing phenylalanine or tryptophan.

v_call	j_call	cdr3_aa
TRBV6-1	TRBJ2-2	ASSATGSGELF
TRBV2	TRBJ2-3	ASSEGTSGSTDTQY
TRBV9	TRBJ2-3	ASSVMDTSTDTQY
TRBV9	TRBJ1-5	ASSPIPAGGPQH
TRBV5-1	TRBJ2-1	ASSYRDVDEQF
TRBV12-3/TRBV12-4	TRBJ2-7	ASSLRGGDYEQY
TRBV5-5	TRBJ1-1	ASSLVGTGSTEAF
TRBV5-5	TRBJ2-3	ASSLPDRGEDTQY
TRBV5-5	TRBJ2-1	ASSLAAGRSNEQF
TRBV7-2	TRBJ2-1	ASSLEGSGNNEQF
TRBV7-8	TRBJ2-3	ASSRLVTSTDTQY
TRBV29-1	TRBJ1-1	SVDWGVGTEAF
TRBV25-1	TRBJ1-4	ASSVPLLRGEKLF
TRBV7-9	TRBJ1-4	ASSAGADQEKLF